The 23 T cell receptor beta chains presented below share a single source sample, sequenced in a study of blood T cell repertoires in COVID-19 (TCRdb year 2020). The receptor library was made with the immunoSEQ multiplex PCR assay. Not all clones reach the TCRdb copy of this immuneACCESS table, which keeps in-frame sequences only. Checked studies attribute under half of the gap to unresolved V genes and leave the rest unexplained. The sample includes some 180,000 clones, with 84% observed a single time. The leading ten clones occupy roughly 6.3% of the sample. Material: peripheral blood. These receptors came from a human donor in a cohort sampled during active COVID-19.

The CDR3, as DNA: TGTGCCAGCAGTCCGGGACTAGCTGATACCGGGGAGCTGTTTTTT. Encoded protein: CASSPGLADTGELFF. The chain couples TRBV6-5 to TRBJ2-2, with 9 bases lining up with TRBD2. The CDR3 is 15 amino acids. Germline values: CDR1 MNHEY, CDR2 SVGAGI. V shed 5 bases and J 5 bases; nucleotides not matched to a gene: 6.

The chain carries TRBV3-1 (or the pseudogene TRBV3-2) and TRBJ2-6, with a possible D match to TRBD1 (5 bases). The CDR3 runs 15 residues. Trimming stripped 3 bases from V and 2 bases from J, with 8 bases between. Germline V gene data show CDR1 as LGHDT and CDR2 as YNNKEL (reference sequence). CDR3 in DNA: TGTGCCAGCAGCCAGGACATCACTGGGGCCAACGTCCTGACTTTC. Translation: CASSQDITGANVLTF.

This clone appeared a single time. This chain links TRBV19 with TRBJ1-5; 7 bases are a match to TRBD1. Germline-derived CDR1 and CDR2 are LNHDA and SQIVND (reference sequence). Trimming removed 6 bases from V and 2 bases from J; junction bases left unmatched: 7. This CDR3 is 15 amino acids long. The CDR3 reads CASSYGTVGNQPQHF. CDR3 DNA: TGTGCCAGTAGCTATGGGACAGTCGGCAATCAGCCCCAGCATTTT.

The V call is TRBV27, the J call TRBJ2-7, with TRBD1 as a possible D gene (6 bases). Germline CDR1 reads MNHEY; CDR2 reads SMNVEV (reference sequence). The CDR3 consists of 16 residues. V lost 3 bases and J 0 bases, leaving 15 bases between the germline ends. The CDR3, as DNA: TGTGCCAGCAGTTTCAGTTGGGGGCAATACTCCTACGAGCAGTACTTC. Protein sequence: CASSFSWGQYSYEQYF.

This sequence joins TRBV18 and TRBJ2-7, with TRBD1 matching 9 bases. The CDR3 contains 14 residues. V lost 6 bases and J lost 4; bases outside the gene matches: 7. Germline-derived CDR1 and CDR2 are KGHSH and LQKENI. CDR3 DNA sequence: TGTGCCAGCTCCCCGGGACAGGGATTTTACGAGCAGTACTTC. Protein sequence: CASSPGQGFYEQYF.

This chain links TRBV9 with TRBJ1-6; maybe TRBD1 (6 bases). Germline V CDR1 and CDR2: SGDLS, YYNGEE. The CDR3 is 15 amino acids. V was trimmed by 2 bases and J by 5 bases, leaving 11 bases between them. Written as DNA, the CDR3 is TGTGCCAGCAGCGTTAGGTCAGGGGATAATTCACCCCTCCACTTT. Translation gives CASSVRSGDNSPLHF.

V usage is TRBV5-1 and J usage is TRBJ1-1; the D gene is possibly TRBD1 (6 bases). Germline loops: CDR1 SGHRS, CDR2 YFSETQ. This CDR3 comprises 15 residues. The V and J ends lost 2 bases and 3 bases respectively, with 14 bases between them. CDR3 sequence (DNA): TGCGCCAGCAGCTTAGATGGAGGGGGGGACACTGAAGCTTTCTTT. Its translation: CASSLDGGGDTEAFF.

The chain has TRBV2 and TRBJ2-5; perhaps TRBD2 as D (6 bases). V was trimmed by 4 bases and J by 5 bases, leaving 14 bases between them. CDR3 length: 14 amino acids. The germline gives CDR1 SNHLY, CDR2 FYNNEI. The CDR3 nucleotides read TGTGCCAGCAGTGCTGCCTATCTAGCGGAGACCCAGTACTTC. Translation: CASSAAYLAETQYF.

A remark on this clone: The junction departs from germline at one end; a sequencing error may be responsible. J is TRBJ2-3 and V is TRBV10-3; possible D gene TRBD2, 7 bases. This CDR3 has 15 residues. Germline assignment: CDR1 ENHRY and CDR2 SYGVKD. Written as DNA, the CDR3 is TGTACCATCAGTGATCGAGGGGGGGCATCAGATACGCAGTATTTT. It yields the protein CTISDRGGASDTQYF.

Comment on this clone: Other DNA sequences in the sample encode the same CDR3. The chain joins TRBV7-2 to TRBJ1-5; the D is unclear. Per germline, CDR1 SGHTA and CDR2 FQGNSA. Trimming removed 0 bases at V and 2 bases at J, with 5 bases between. The CDR3 runs 14 residues. The CDR3 nucleotides are TGTGCCAGCAGCTTAGCCCCGGGCAATCAGCCCCAGCATTTT. Translated, it gives CASSLAPGNQPQHF. The whole variable domain, remainder taken from reference TRBV7-2 and TRBJ1-5, is GAGVSQSPSNKVTEKGKDVELRCDPISGHTALYWYRQSLGQGLEFLIYFQGNSAPDKSGLPSDRFSAERTGGSVSTLTIQRTQQEDSAVYLCASSLAPGNQPQHFGDGTRLSIL.

This clone turned up a few times. The chain is built from TRBV29-1 and TRBJ2-7, with 8 bases matching TRBD1. The CDR3 consists of 11 residues. V lost 7 bases and J lost 4; bases outside the gene matches: 3. The germline gives CDR1 SQVTM, CDR2 ANQGSEA. CDR3 residues: CSATGGYEQYF. Here the CDR3 DNA reads TGCAGCGCCACAGGGGGGTACGAGCAGTACTTC.

V and J are TRBV5-4 and TRBJ2-1; 14 bases are a match to TRBD2. The CDR3 spans 18 residues. Trimming at V came to 3 bases and at J to 4 bases, leaving 9 bases not matched to a gene. Looked up from germline, CDR1 is SGHNT and CDR2 is YYREEE (reference sequence). The CDR3 region has the DNA TGTGCCAGCAGCTCCGCGGGACTAGCGGGGGACACTTACAATGAGCAGTTCTTC. This encodes CASSSAGLAGDTYNEQFF.

Concerning this clone: Other DNA sequences within the sample encode an identical CDR3. This chain connects TRBV7-9 to TRBJ1-5; 7 nucleotides match TRBD1. This CDR3 contains 14 residues. J gave up 4 bases and V 1 base, and 1 base lay outside the gene matches. Germline CDR1 is SEHNR and CDR2 is FQNEAQ (reference sequence). CDR3 sequence (DNA): TGTGCCAGCAGCTTAGGACAGGGTAATCAGCCCCAGCATTTT. This sequence encodes CASSLGQGNQPQHF.

The DNA of the CDR3 is TGTGCCAGCAGCTCGTCGGGAGGGTACCAAGAGACCCAGTACTTC. Protein product: CASSSSGGYQETQYF. The chain joins TRBV7-8 to TRBJ2-5, with 8 bases aligning to TRBD2. CDR1 is SGHVS, CDR2 FQNEAQ, per germline. After removal of 4 bases from V and 0 bases from J, the junction contained 4 bases not matched to a gene. This CDR3 is built from 15 residues.

The chain couples TRBV4-1 to TRBJ1-5; 9 nucleotides align to TRBD1. The CDR3 covers 14 residues. The ends lost 4 bases at V and 5 bases at J; junction bases unmatched: 3. Germline-derived CDR1 and CDR2 are MGHRA and YSYEKL. The DNA for the CDR3 is TGCGCCAGCAGCCTGGGGGACAGGGATCAGCCCCAGCATTTT. Translating it yields CASSLGDRDQPQHF.

The genes are TRBV19 and TRBJ1-1; D is ambiguous. Trimming took off 3 bases at V and 2 bases at J, with 7 bases between the two ends. CDR1 is LNHDA and CDR2 is SQIVND in the germline V gene (reference sequence). The length of the CDR3 is 13 residues. The CDR3 nucleotides are TGTGCCAGTAGTATTGTCCTTAACACTGAAGCTTTCTTT. Amino acids: CASSIVLNTEAFF.

This clone was seen only once. J is TRBJ1-3 and V is TRBV5-1; D gene unclear. Germline lookup yields CDR1 SGHRS and CDR2 YFSETQ. V lost 0 bases to trimming and J lost 0 bases, with 7 bases between them. CDR3 length equals 15 residues. CDR3: CASSLAVNSGNTIYF. As DNA, the CDR3 is TGCGCCAGCAGCTTGGCCGTTAACTCTGGAAACACCATATATTTT.

This chain connects TRBV13 to TRBJ1-4; TRBD1 matches at 12 bases. The CDR3 loop spans 17 amino acids. J gave up 4 bases and V 4 bases, and 7 bases lay outside the gene matches. Germline values: CDR1 PRHDT, CDR2 FYEKMQ (reference sequence). The CDR3 protein is CASSSGDRGLINEKLFF. The CDR3 DNA follows: TGTGCCAGCAGCTCCGGGGACAGGGGGCTTATTAATGAAAAACTGTTTTTT.

The genes are TRBV2 and TRBJ1-1; 9 bases line up with TRBD1. V dropped 6 bases and J dropped 8; count of bases not matched to a gene: 10. Germline CDR1 SNHLY, CDR2 FYNNEI. This CDR3 spans 14 amino acids. CDR3 DNA: TGTGCCAGCAGCGTGACAGGGGGAACACTCGAAGCTTTCTTT. Residues: CASSVTGGTLEAFF.

On this clone: The identical CDR3 is also encoded by other nucleotide sequences in the sample. The gene calls are TRBV12-3 or TRBV12-4 and TRBJ1-1; the D is unclear. The CDR3 is 13 residues long. V dropped 3 bases and J dropped 0 bases, with 5 bases sitting between them. The CDR3 DNA is TGTGCCAGCAGTTTCAGGTTGAACACTGAAGCTTTCTTT. This encodes CASSFRLNTEAFF.

The rearrangement links TRBV2 to TRBJ1-1; D might be TRBD1 (5 bases). This CDR3 has 15 residues. The V gene lost 4 bases and the J gene lost 1 base, with 13 bases spanning the gap. CDR1 SNHLY and CDR2 FYNNEI come from the germline V gene. CDR3 region: CASSVLGRANTEAFF. The CDR3, as DNA: TGTGCCAGCAGTGTCCTCGGCAGGGCGAACACTGAAGCTTTCTTT.

V and J are TRBV10-1 and TRBJ2-2; no clear D. This CDR3 has 16 amino acids. Deletions cut 3 bases from V and 5 bases from J, with 16 bases between. Germline V gene lookup returns CDR1 WNHNN and CDR2 SYGVQD (reference sequence). The CDR3: CASSEILAAGTGELFF. CDR3 DNA sequence: TGCGCCAGCAGTGAAATCCTGGCGGCTGGAACCGGGGAGCTGTTTTTT.

The genes are TRBV18 and TRBJ2-7, with TRBD1 matching 7 bases. V lost 4 bases to trimming and J lost 6 bases; unmatched junction nucleotides: 18. CDR3 size: 17 residues. From germline, CDR1 is KGHSH and CDR2 LQKENI. In DNA, the CDR3 is TGTGCCAGCTCACTCAACCGATGGGGACGTACAGGGGTCGAGCAGTACTTC. Protein product: CASSLNRWGRTGVEQYF.